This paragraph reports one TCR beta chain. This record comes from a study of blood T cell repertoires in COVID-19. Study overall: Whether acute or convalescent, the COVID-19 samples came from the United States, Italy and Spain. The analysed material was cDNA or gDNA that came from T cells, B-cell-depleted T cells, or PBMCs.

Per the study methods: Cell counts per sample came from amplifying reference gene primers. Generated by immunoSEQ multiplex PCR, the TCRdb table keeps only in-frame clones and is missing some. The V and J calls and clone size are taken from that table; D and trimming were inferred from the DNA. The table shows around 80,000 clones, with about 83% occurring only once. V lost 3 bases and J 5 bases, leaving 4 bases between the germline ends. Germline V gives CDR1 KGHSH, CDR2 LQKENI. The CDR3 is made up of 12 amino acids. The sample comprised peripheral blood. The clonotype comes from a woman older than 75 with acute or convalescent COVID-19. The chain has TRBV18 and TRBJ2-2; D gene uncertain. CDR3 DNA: TGTGCCAGCTCACCTCAAACCGGGGAGCTGTTTTTT. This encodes CASSPQTGELFF. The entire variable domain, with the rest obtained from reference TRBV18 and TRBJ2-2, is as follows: NAGVMQNPRHLVRRRGQEARLRCSPMKGHSHVYWYRQLPEEGLKFMVYLQKENIIDESGMPKERFSAEFPKEGPSILRIQQVVRGDSAAYFCASSPQTGELFFGEGSRLTVL.